This TCR beta chain emerged from a study of type 1 and type 2 diabetes patients (dated by TCRdb to about 2016). About the investigation overall: Some 10 type 1 diabetes patients, a few type 2 diabetes patients and six nondiabetic controls were recruited in China to form the cohort. Throughout the study, CD4 or CD8 MicroBeads on MACS columns were used to positively select CD4+ and CD8+ T cells from PBMCs. The whole study generated approximately 18 million paired-end reads. The study used high-throughput sequencing to profile TCRbeta repertoires and compare individuals with type 1 diabetes, type 2 diabetes and no diabetes. For the type 1 diabetes patients, the type 2 diabetes patients acted as a disease comparison group. V gene usage was similar between roughly 22-cycle and approximately 25-cycle amplification, suggesting similar primer efficiencies and random PCR bias. Sequencing of the TCRbeta libraries was paired-end and was performed on Illumina HiSeq 2000 or MiSeq instruments.

The germline V gene (reference sequence) supplies CDR1 LNHDA and CDR2 SQIVND. The germline V end is reduced by 1 base and the J end by 3 bases; junction bases left unmatched: 5. The CDR3 runs 15 residues from the cysteine to the phenylalanine. Only the CDR3 DNA is retained, 45 bases long and in frame from the first base. General findings and caveats noted by the study authors: Age and gender were not matched between study groups, possibly biasing interpretation. Because only a limited number of T2D and control samples were sequenced, some T1D-only HECs might also be present in more T2D or control samples. In both CD4+ and CD8+ T cells, type 2 diabetes repertoires were highly diverse and significantly more diverse than type 1 diabetes repertoires. Type 2 diabetes patients had few highly-expanded CD4+ clones, median one, accounting for a median approximately 4% of reads. Type 2 diabetes and control samples had highly correlated V and J gene usage patterns, with the correlation between samples averaging roughly 0.97.

Every diabetic patient fulfilled standard classification criteria for type 1 or type 2 diabetes, and glucose and C-peptide were evaluated using WHO-recommended methods. Donors were excluded if they had other autoimmune diseases or infections within the previous four weeks. About 9.4 milliliters of peripheral blood were drawn from each participant. PBMCs were isolated with LymphoPrep density separation. The sequencer listed for this sample is Illumina MiSeq. Genomic DNA from sorted T cell subsets served as template for TCRbeta CDR3 amplification. Multiplex PCR with 30 forward and 13 reverse primers amplified the TCRbeta CDR3 region. PCR products were purified with AMPure XP beads, then indices and adaptors were added in a second roughly 25-cycle PCR. Before sequencing, the libraries were purified from gel with the QIAquick Gel Extraction Kit. The authors' analysis ran thus. Paired-end reads were merged with FLASH and aligned to IMGT V, D and J germline references using IgBLAST. Reads with below 70% alignment identity to germline references were discarded, and 11,114,426 reads were retained study-wide. Following IMGT definitions, CDR3 boundaries, reading frame and productivity were assigned. Highly-expanded clones were defined as clones making up 1% or more of reads, and normalized Shannon entropy was used to measure diversity. Unpaired two-tailed t-tests were used to test group differences in Shannon entropy. TCRdb trimmed the raw reads at Q25, called clones with MiXCR and kept productive beta chains. Rows are unified per CDR3 protein, each entry keeping the most common DNA and genes. The V and J calls and clone size come from TCRdb's table, not from the authors' own analysis. The sample has 250,000 to 300,000 distinct CDR3 sequences on record, around 47% of them singletons. The ten largest clones add up to roughly 13% of the sample.

Regarding this clonotype: The clone's antigen remains unknown. No much larger clone is present one base from it, and per-base qualities are unavailable.

The receptor was isolated from a man younger than 35 with type 2 diabetes. Rearrangement joined TRBV19 to TRBJ2-7; TRBD1 matches 8 bases in the middle. The sample consisted of peripheral blood mononuclear cells (PBMCs). CDR3 reads: CASSIGGTGFYEQYF. The DNA sequence follows: TGTGCCAGTAGTATAGGTGGGACAGGATTCTACGAGCAGTACTTC. Joined to the reference TRBV19 and TRBJ2-7 proteins, this CDR3 gives the full variable domain: DGGITQSPKYLFRKEGQNVTLSCEQNLNHDAMYWYRQDPGQGLRLIYYSQIVNDFQKGDIAEGYSVSREKKESFPLTVTSAQKNPTAFYLCASSIGGTGFYEQYFGPGTRLTVT.